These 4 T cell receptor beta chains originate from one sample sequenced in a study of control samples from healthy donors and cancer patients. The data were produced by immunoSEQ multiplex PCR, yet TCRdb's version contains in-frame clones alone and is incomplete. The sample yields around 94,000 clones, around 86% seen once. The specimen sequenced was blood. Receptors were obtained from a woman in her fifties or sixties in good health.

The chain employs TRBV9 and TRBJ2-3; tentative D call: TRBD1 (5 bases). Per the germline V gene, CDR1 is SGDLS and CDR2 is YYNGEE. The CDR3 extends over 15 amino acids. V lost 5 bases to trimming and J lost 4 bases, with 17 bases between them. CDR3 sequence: CASRWGTGGADTQYF. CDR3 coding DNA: TGTGCCAGCAGGTGGGGAACAGGCGGAGCAGATACGCAGTATTTT.

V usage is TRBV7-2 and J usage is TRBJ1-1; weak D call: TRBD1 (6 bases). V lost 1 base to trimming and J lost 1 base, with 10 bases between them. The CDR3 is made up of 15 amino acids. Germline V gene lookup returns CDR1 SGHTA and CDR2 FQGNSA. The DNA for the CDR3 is TGTGCCAGCAGCTTAGAGGGGGGACCGAACACTGAAGCTTTCTTT. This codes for CASSLEGGPNTEAFF.

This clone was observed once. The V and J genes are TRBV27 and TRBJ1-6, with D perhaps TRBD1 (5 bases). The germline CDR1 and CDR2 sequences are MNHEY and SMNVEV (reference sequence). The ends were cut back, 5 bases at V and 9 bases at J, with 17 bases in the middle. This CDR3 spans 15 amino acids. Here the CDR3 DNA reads TGTGCCAGCAGTCCATGGGGGGGAGAAGGTTCACCCCTCCACTTT. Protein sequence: CASSPWGGEGSPLHF.

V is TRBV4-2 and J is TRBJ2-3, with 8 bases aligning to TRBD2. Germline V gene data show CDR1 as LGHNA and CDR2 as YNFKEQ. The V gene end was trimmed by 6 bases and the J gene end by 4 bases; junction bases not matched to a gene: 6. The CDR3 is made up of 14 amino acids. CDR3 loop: CASRPTSGADTQYF. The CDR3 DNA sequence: TGTGCCAGCAGGCCCACTAGCGGAGCAGATACGCAGTATTTT.